This T cell receptor (beta chain) was recovered during a study of cytomegalovirus exposure and HLA in healthy donors. This CDR3 has 15 amino acids. The ends lost 5 bases at V and 0 bases at J; junction bases unmatched: 5. Germline V gives CDR1 SGHVS, CDR2 FNYEAQ. About this clone itself: Antigen specificity is unknown.

Broader study findings: There were some public TCRs occurring in many donors, but most TCR sequences were rare. Clusters of TCRs from the first cohort tended to co-occur in the 120 or so validation repertoires (as a later analysis found).

Sequencing used immunoSEQ multiplex PCR; TCRdb keeps in-frame clones, though not all of them. The sample carries tens of thousands of clones, just under 95% recorded once. The rearrangement links TRBV7-6 to TRBJ2-3; the match to TRBD1 covers 7 bases. The receptor was isolated from a woman between 18 and 30 years old in good health and CMV-seropositive. Sequences were obtained from PBMCs. DNA for the CDR3: TGTGCCAGCAGCCGAAGGGACAGTAGCACAGATACGCAGTATTTT. This translates into CASSRRDSSTDTQYF. Variable domain in full (rest from reference TRBV7-6 and TRBJ2-3): GAGVSQSPRYKVTKRGQDVALRCDPISGHVSLYWYRQALGQGPEFLTYFNYEAQQDKSGLPNDRFSAERPEGSISTLTIQRTEQRDSAMYRCASSRRDSSTDTQYFGPGTRLTVL.